This T cell receptor beta chain was obtained from a study of T cell clones after liver transplantation. Assay used: immunoSEQ multiplex PCR; TCRdb lists only in-frame clones, some missing. The table includes 80,000 or so clones, about 82% detected once. V was clipped by 6 bases and J by 1 base, with 19 bases between them. Per the germline V gene, CDR1 is SGHDT and CDR2 is YYEEEE. The CDR3 has 16 residues. The sequences come from CD4+ T cells from blood, collected 46 months after liver transplant. The rearrangement joins TRBV5-6 to TRBJ2-5; D is undetermined. This TCR came from a human patient who received a liver transplant. The T cells may come from the graft donor. CDR3 sequence: CASIPGPLRPQETQYF. CDR3 nucleotide sequence: TGTGCCAGCATCCCCGGCCCCCTCCGCCCCCAAGAGACCCAGTACTTC.